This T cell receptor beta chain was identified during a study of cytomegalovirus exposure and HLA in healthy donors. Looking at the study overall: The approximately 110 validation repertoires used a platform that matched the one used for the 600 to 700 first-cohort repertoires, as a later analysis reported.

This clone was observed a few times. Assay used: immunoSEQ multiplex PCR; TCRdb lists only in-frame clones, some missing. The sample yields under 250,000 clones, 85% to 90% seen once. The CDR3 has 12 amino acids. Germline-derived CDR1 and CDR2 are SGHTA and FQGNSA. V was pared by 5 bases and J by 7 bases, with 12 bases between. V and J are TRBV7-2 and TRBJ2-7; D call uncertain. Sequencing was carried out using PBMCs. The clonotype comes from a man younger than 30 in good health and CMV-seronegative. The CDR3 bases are TGTGCCAGCAGCCGGTTCGGAGAAGAGCAGTACTTC. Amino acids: CASSRFGEEQYF.